The sequence of this T cell receptor beta chain was determined in a study of human T cells and chemical hapten exposure. Looking at the study overall: A 2 cm by 2 cm inner upper arm patch received 2% DPC for sensitization.

CDR1 SGHNT and CDR2 YYREEE come from the germline V gene (reference sequence). The V end lost 0 bases, the J end lost 5 bases, and 6 bases lay between the germline ends. CDR3 length: 13 residues. Time point meaning: patch test 2, 6 weeks after DPC sensitization. Treatment indicated: therapeutic diphenylcyclopropenone sensitization with weekly scalp DPC. Single cDNA molecules in the library carried unique molecular identifiers attached during preparation. Each CDR3 protein is one row after TCRdb ran MiXCR on the RACE reads. The sample shows a few hundred thousand distinct CDR3 sequences, about 6% of them seen only once.

The receptor was isolated from a woman younger than 35 with alopecia areata. Some clones in this sample may be carry-over from other donors' samples. The rearrangement links TRBV5-4 to TRBJ2-1; D is unresolved. The sample in question was whole blood, obtained in connection with sensitization to the hapten diphenylcyclopropenone (DPC). The CDR3 region is CASSLAQDNEQFF. The CDR3 region has the DNA TGTGCCAGCAGCTTGGCCCAAGACAATGAGCAGTTCTTC.